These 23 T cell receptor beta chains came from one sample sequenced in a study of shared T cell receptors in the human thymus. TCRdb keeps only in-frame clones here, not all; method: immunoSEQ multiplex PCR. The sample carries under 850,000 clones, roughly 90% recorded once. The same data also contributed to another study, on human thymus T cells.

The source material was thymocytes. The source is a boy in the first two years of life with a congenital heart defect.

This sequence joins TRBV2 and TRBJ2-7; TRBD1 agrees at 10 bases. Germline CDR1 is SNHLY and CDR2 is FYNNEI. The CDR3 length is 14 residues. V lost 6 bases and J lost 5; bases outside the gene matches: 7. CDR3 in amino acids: CASRRDRGRDEQYF. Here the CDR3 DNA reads TGTGCCAGCAGGAGAGACAGGGGGCGAGACGAGCAGTACTTC.

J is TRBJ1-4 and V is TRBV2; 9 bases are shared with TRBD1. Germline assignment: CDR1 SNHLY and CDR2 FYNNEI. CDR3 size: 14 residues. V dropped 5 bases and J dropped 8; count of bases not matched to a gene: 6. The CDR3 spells CASSPRDRVEKLFF. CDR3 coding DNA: TGTGCCAGCAGTCCCCGGGACAGGGTCGAAAAACTGTTTTTT.

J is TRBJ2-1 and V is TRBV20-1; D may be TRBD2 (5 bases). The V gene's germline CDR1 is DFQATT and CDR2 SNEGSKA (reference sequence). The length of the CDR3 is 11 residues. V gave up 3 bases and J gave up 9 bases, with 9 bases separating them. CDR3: CSARRVGEQFF. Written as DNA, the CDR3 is TGCAGTGCTAGGCGGGTCGGTGAGCAGTTCTTC.

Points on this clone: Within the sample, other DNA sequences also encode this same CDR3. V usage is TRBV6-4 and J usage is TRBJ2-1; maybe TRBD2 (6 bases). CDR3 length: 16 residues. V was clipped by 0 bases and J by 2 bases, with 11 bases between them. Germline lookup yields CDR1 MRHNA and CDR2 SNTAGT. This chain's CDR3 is CASSDSGGRPYNEQFF. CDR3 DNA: TGTGCCAGCAGTGACTCGGGAGGCAGGCCCTACAATGAGCAGTTCTTC.

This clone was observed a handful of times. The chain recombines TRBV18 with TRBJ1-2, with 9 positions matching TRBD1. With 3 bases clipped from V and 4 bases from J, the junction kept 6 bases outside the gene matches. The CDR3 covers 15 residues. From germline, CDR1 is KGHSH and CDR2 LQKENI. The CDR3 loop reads CASSPETGGGYGYTF. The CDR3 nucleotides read TGTGCCAGCTCACCGGAGACAGGGGGAGGCTATGGCTACACCTTC.

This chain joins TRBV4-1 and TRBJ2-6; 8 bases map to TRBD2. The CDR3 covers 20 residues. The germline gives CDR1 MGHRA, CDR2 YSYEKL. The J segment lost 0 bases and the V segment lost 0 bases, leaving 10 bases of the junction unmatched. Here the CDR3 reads CASSQDPYQREISGANVLTF. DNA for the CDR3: TGCGCCAGCAGCCAAGATCCCTACCAGCGGGAGATCTCTGGGGCCAACGTCCTGACTTTC.

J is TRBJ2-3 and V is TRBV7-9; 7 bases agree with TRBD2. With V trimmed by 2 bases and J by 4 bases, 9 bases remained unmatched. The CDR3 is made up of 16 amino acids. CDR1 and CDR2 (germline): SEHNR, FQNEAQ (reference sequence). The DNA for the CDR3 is TGTGCCAGCAGCTTACGAGGTAGCGGGTCACCAGATACGCAGTATTTT. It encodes CASSLRGSGSPDTQYF.

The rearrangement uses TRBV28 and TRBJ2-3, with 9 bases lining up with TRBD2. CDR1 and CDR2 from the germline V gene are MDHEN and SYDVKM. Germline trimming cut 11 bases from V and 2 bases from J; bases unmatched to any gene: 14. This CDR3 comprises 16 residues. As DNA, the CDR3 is TGTGCCCCCTTCGGCGGGCGGGAGGGCCTCACAGATACGCAGTATTTT. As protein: CAPFGGREGLTDTQYF.

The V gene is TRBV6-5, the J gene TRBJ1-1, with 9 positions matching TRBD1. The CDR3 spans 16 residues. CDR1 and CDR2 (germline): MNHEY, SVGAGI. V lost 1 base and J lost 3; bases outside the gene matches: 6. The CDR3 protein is CASSYFNGTGYTEAFF. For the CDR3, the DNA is TGTGCCAGCAGTTACTTTAACGGGACAGGGTACACTGAAGCTTTCTTT.

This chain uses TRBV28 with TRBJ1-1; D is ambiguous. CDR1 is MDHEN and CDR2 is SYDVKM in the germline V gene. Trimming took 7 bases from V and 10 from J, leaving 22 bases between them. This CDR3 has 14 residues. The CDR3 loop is CASTAEVRLRRAFF. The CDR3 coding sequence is TGTGCCAGCACCGCAGAGGTCCGGCTCCGTCGAGCTTTCTTT.

CDR3 residues: CSVSVGGLAGYEQYF. The CDR3 DNA follows: TGCAGCGTTTCGGTCGGAGGGCTAGCGGGCTACGAGCAGTACTTC. The V and J genes are TRBV29-1 and TRBJ2-7; 8 positions agree with TRBD2. This CDR3 has 15 amino acids. CDR1 is SQVTM and CDR2 is ANQGSEA in the germline V gene. V lost 5 bases to trimming and J lost 3 bases; unmatched junction nucleotides: 12.

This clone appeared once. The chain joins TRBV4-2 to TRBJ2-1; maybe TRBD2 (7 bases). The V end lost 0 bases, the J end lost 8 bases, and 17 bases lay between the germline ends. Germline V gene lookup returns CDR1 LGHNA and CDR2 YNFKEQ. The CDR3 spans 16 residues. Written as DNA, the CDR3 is TGTGCCAGCAGCCAAGATCGGGGGGCGTCAGGGGATGAGCAGTTCTTC. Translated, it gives CASSQDRGASGDEQFF.

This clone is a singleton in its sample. CDR3 coding DNA: TGTGCCAGCAGCTTAGACTCTGCAGGGACAGCAGGATACGAGCAGTACTTC. Its protein is CASSLDSAGTAGYEQYF. J is TRBJ2-7 and V is TRBV11-2; 7 bases are a match to TRBD1. The CDR3 sequence is 17 residues long. V shed 0 bases, J shed 4 bases, and the junction held 12 bases outside the gene matches. Germline CDR1 reads SGHAT; CDR2 reads FQNNGV.

As DNA, the CDR3 is TGTGCCAGCAGTTTACATCTAGCGGGACGCACAGATACGCAGTATTTT. Translating gives CASSLHLAGRTDTQYF. The chain couples TRBV27 to TRBJ2-3, with 9 bases that match TRBD2. This CDR3 comprises 16 residues. Germline CDR1 reads MNHEY; CDR2 reads SMNVEV (reference sequence). Germline trimming cut 2 bases from V and 1 base from J; bases unmatched to any gene: 4.

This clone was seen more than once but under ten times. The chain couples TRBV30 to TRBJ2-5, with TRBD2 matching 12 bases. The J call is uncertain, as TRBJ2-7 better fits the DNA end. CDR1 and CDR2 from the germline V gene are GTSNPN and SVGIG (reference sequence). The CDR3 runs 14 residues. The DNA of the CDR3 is TGTGCCTGGGGGCCGGGACTAGCGGGTTACGAGCAGTACTTC. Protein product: CAWGPGLAGYEQYF.

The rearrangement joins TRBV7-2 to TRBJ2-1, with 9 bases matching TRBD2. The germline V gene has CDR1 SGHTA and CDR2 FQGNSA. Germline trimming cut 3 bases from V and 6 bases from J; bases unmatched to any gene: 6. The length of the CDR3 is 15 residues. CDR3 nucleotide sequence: TGTGCCAGCAGCTTCCTGGCGGGAGGGCCCAATGAGCAGTTCTTC. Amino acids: CASSFLAGGPNEQFF. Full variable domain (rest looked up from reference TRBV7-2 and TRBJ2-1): GAGVSQSPSNKVTEKGKDVELRCDPISGHTALYWYRQSLGQGLEFLIYFQGNSAPDKSGLPSDRFSAERTGGSVSTLTIQRTQQEDSAVYLCASSFLAGGPNEQFFGPGTRLTVL.

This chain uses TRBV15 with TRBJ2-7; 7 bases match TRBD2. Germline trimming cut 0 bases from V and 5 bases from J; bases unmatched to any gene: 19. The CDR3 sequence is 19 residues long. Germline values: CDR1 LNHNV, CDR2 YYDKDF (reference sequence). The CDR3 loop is CATSRDSLYRSREWHEQYF. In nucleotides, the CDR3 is TGTGCCACCAGCAGAGATTCCTTATACCGCTCGCGGGAGTGGCACGAGCAGTACTTC. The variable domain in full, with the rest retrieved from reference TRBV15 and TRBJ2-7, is DAMVIQNPRYQVTQFGKPVTLSCSQTLNHNVMYWYQQKSSQAPKLLFHYYDKDFNNEADTPDNFQSRRPNTSFCFLDIRSPGLGDTAMYLCATSRDSLYRSREWHEQYFGPGTRLTVT.

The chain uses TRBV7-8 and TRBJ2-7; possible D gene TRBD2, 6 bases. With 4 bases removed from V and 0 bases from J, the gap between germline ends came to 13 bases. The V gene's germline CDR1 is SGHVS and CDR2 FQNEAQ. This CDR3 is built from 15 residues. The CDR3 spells CASSWRGRTSYEQYF. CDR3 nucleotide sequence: TGTGCCAGCAGCTGGAGGGGCCGAACCTCCTACGAGCAGTACTTC.

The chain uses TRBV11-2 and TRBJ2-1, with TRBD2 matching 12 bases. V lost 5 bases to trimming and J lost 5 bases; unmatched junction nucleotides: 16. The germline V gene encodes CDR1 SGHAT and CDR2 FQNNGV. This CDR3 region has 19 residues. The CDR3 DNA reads TGTGCCAGCAGCAAAGGACTAGCGGGATTTAGAATTACTGACAATGAGCAGTTCTTC. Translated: CASSKGLAGFRITDNEQFF.

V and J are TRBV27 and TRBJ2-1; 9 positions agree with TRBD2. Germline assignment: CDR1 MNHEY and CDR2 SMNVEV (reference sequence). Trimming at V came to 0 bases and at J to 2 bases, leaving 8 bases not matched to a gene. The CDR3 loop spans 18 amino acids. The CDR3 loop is CASSLSSGRGAPYNEQFF. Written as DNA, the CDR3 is TGTGCCAGCAGTTTATCTAGCGGGAGAGGGGCTCCCTACAATGAGCAGTTCTTC.

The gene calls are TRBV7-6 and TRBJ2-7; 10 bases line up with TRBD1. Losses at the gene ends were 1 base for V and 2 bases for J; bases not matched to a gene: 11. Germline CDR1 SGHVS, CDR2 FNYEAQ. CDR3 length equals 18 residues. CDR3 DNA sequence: TGTGCCAGCAGCTTAGTAGGCCCCGGGACAGGGGAGGCCTACGAGCAGTACTTC. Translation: CASSLVGPGTGEAYEQYF.

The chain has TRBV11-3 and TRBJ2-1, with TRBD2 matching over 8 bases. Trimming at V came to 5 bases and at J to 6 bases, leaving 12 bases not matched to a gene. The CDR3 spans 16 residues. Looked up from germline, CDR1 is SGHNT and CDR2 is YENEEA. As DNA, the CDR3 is TGTGCCAGCAGCCCGATAGGCGGGAGGAAGATCAATGAGCAGTTCTTC. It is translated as CASSPIGGRKINEQFF. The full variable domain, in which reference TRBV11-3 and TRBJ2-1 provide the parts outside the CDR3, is EAGVVQSPRYKIIEKKQPVAFWCNPISGHNTLYWYLQNLGQGPELLIRYENEEAVDDSQLPKDRFSAERLKGVDSTLKIQPAELGDSAVYLCASSPIGGRKINEQFFGPGTRLTVL.

The CDR3 spells CASSQGQGTQYF. The CDR3, as DNA: TGCGCCAGCAGCCAAGGACAAGGTACGCAGTATTTT. The V and J genes are TRBV4-1 and TRBJ2-3; unclear D gene. The CDR3 spans 12 residues. Germline V gives CDR1 MGHRA, CDR2 YSYEKL. Trimming took 1 base from V and 8 from J, leaving 7 bases between them.